The sequence of this TCR beta chain was determined in a study of vaccination and CD4 T cells after COVID-19. The study sequenced cultured CD4+ T cell DNA using the Oncomine TCR Beta short-read assay. Using its own MiXCR run on the PCR reads, TCRdb lists one record per CDR3 protein. There are 20,000 or so distinct CDR3 sequences in the sample; about two fifths occur only once, and around 4.4% lies in the top ten. A note on this clonotype: Its antigen is not known. An end of the junction differs from the germline gene, which may be a read error.

Time point denoted: late sampling 161 to 241 days after vaccination in a few convalescent patients. Documented treatment: approximately nine-day PBMC culture with coronavirus spike peptide pools or control peptides (ViraFEST assay). Germline V gene data show CDR1 as MDHEN and CDR2 as SYDVKM. The CDR3 is 15 amino acids. The source was CD4+ T cells from blood, cultured in vitro, collected about 7 months after SARS-CoV-2 vaccination. This clonotype was obtained from a human donor who had recovered from COVID-19. The chain recombines TRBV28 with TRBJ1-1; 10 nucleotides agree with TRBD1. CDR3 amino acids: CAGSATGGAHTEAFF. CDR3 in DNA: TGTGCCGGCAGTGCGACAGGGGGCGCTCACACTGAAGCTTTCTTT. Complete variable domain (other parts from reference TRBV28 and TRBJ1-1): DVKVTQSSRYLVKRTGEKVFLECVQDMDHENMFWYRQDPGLGLRLIYFSYDVKMKEKGDIPEGYSVSREKKERFSLILESASTNQTSMYLCAGSATGGAHTEAFFGQGTRLTVV.